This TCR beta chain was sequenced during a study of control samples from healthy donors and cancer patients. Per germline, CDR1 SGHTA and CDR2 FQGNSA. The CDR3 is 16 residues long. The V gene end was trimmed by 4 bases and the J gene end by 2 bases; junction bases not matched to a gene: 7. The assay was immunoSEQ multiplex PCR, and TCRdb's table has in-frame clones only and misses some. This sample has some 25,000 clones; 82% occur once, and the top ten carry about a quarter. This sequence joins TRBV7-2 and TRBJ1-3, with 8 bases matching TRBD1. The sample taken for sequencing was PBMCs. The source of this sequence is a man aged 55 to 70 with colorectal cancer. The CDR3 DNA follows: TGTGCCAGCAGCTCCGGACAGGGCGCAACTGGAAACACCATATATTTT. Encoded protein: CASSSGQGATGNTIYF.